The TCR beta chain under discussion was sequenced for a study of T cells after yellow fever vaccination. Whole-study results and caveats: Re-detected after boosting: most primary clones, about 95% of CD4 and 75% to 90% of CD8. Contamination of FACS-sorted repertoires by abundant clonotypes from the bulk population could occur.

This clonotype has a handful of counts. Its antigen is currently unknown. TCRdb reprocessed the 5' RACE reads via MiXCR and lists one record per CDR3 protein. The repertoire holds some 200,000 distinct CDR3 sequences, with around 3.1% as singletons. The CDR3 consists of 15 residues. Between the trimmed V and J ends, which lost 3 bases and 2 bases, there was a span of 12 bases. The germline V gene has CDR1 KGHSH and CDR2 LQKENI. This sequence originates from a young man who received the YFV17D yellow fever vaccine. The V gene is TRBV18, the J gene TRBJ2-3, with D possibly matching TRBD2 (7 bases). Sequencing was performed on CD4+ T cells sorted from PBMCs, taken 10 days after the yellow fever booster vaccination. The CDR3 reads CASSPRGATTDTQYF. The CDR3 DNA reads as TGTGCCAGCTCACCTCGGGGGGCTACCACAGATACGCAGTATTTT. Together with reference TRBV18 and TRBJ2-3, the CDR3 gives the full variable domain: NAGVMQNPRHLVRRRGQEARLRCSPMKGHSHVYWYRQLPEEGLKFMVYLQKENIIDESGMPKERFSAEFPKEGPSILRIQQVVRGDSAAYFCASSPRGATTDTQYFGPGTRLTVL.